The 8 T cell receptor beta chains presented below share a single source sample, sequenced in a study of T cells in Graves' hyperthyroidism and ophthalmopathy (dated by TCRdb to 2018 to 2020). The library was produced with multiplex PCR. The reads were generated on an Illumina HiSeq 2000. The TCR beta CDR3 regions were amplified from the RNA transcripts. The first round of RT-PCR for the TCR CDR3 was performed with the HTBI primer set and the Qiagen OneStep RT-PCR kit. In TCRdb, the public reads were trimmed at Q25 with fastp and aligned with MiXCR, with productive beta chains retained. Rows with a matching CDR3 protein are joined into one entry that keeps the most common DNA and genes. In this sample the table shows approximately 620,000 distinct CDR3 sequences, approximately 15% of which occur a single time. Together, the top ten hold around 3.5% of the sample. The specimen sequenced was blood. The receptors here all came from a woman between 40 and 50 years old with Graves' ophthalmopathy.

There are many counts of this clonotype. The chain links TRBV2 to TRBJ2-1, with D perhaps matching TRBD2 (6 bases). Trimming removed 3 bases at V and 7 bases at J, with 16 bases between. Per the germline V gene, CDR1 is SNHLY and CDR2 is FYNNEI. This CDR3 is 15 amino acids long. The CDR3 DNA reads as TGTGCCAGCAGTGAGGAGGGAGGAAAGGTAAATGAGCAGTTCTTC. This translates into CASSEEGGKVNEQFF.

CDR3 sequence reads: CATSRVGGLAGGYEQYF. CDR3 in DNA: TGTGCCACCAGCAGAGTTGGCGGACTAGCGGGAGGGTACGAGCAGTACTTC. The chain uses TRBV15 and TRBJ2-7; the match to TRBD2 covers 15 bases. Germline CDR1 reads LNHNV; CDR2 reads YYDKDF (reference sequence). CDR3 length equals 17 residues. Losses at the gene ends were 1 base for V and 4 bases for J; bases not matched to a gene: 5.

This clonotype was seen a few times. The chain links TRBV10-1 to TRBJ2-2; 12 bases line up with TRBD1. Germline V gene lookup returns CDR1 WNHNN and CDR2 SYGVQD (reference sequence). V was clipped by 3 bases and J by 7 bases; unmatched bases: 6. CDR3 length: 16 residues. CDR3 in amino acids: CASSDEGTGGLGELFF. The CDR3, as DNA: TGCGCCAGCAGTGATGAGGGGACAGGGGGCCTCGGGGAGCTGTTTTTT.

This clonotype was found many times. CDR3 amino acids: CSAPWAGAINNEQFF. The DNA for the CDR3 is TGCAGTGCCCCTTGGGCGGGAGCTATAAACAATGAGCAGTTCTTC. The chain couples TRBV20-1 to TRBJ2-1; 7 bases map to TRBD2. Germline V CDR1 and CDR2: DFQATT, SNEGSKA (reference sequence). The V segment lost 6 bases and the J segment 5 bases; nucleotides outside the gene matches: 13. This CDR3 contains 15 residues.

This clonotype was seen many times. J is TRBJ2-3 and V is TRBV3-1; 10 nucleotides line up with TRBD2. V was pared by 4 bases and J by 4 bases, with 5 bases of the junction left unmatched. This CDR3 has 15 amino acids. Looked up from germline, CDR1 is LGHDT and CDR2 is YNNKEL (reference sequence). In DNA form, the CDR3 reads TGTGCCAGCAGCCCACTAGCGGGGATCGCAGATACGCAGTATTTT. It codes for CASSPLAGIADTQYF.

This clonotype was recorded many times. This rearrangement joins TRBV27 to TRBJ2-7; D unclear. V was trimmed by 3 bases and J by 6 bases, leaving 15 bases between them. The length of the CDR3 is 14 residues. Germline lookup yields CDR1 MNHEY and CDR2 SMNVEV (reference sequence). In DNA form, the CDR3 reads TGTGCCAGCAGTTTGATGGTTCGGTCGACCGAGCAGTACTTC. Its protein product is CASSLMVRSTEQYF.

The V call is TRBV6-1, the J call TRBJ2-5; perhaps TRBD1 as D (5 bases). Germline lookup yields CDR1 MNHNS and CDR2 SASEGT. The CDR3 is made up of 14 amino acids. With 5 bases removed from V and 2 bases from J, the gap between germline ends came to 12 bases. This CDR3 reads CASSYIAGQETQYF. CDR3 coding DNA: TGTGCCAGCAGTTATATTGCAGGGCAAGAGACCCAGTACTTC.

This clonotype has at least ten counts. The V and J genes are TRBV27 and TRBJ1-1, with D possibly being TRBD1 (5 bases). CDR1 is MNHEY, CDR2 SMNVEV, per germline (reference sequence). V dropped 6 bases and J dropped 5 bases, with 10 bases sitting between them. This CDR3 is 12 amino acids long. CDR3 sequence reads: CASSRGTTEAFF. As DNA, the CDR3 is TGTGCCAGCAGCCGGGGGACGACTGAAGCTTTCTTT.